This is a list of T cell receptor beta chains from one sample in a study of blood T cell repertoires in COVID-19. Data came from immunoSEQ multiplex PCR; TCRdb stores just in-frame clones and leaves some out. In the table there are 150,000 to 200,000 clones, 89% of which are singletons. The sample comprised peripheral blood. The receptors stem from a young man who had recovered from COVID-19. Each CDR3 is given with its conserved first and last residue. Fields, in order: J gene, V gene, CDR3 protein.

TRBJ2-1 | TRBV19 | CASSTASGNYEQFF
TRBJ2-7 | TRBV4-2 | CASSQVRLAGGVEQYF
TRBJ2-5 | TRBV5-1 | CASSLTSGMGETQYF
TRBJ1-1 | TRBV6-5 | CASSYKPTGQNTEAFF
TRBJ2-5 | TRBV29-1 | CSMDRGETQYF
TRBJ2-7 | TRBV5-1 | CASSQASGVGRNEQYF
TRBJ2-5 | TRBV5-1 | CASKPTSGSQETQYF
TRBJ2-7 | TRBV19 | CASSIGQGAYEQYF
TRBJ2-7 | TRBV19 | CASSMGQSYEQYF
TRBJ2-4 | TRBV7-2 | CASSTGLAGRANIQYF
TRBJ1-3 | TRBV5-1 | CASSTGQGNTIYF
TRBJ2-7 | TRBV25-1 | CASSDPVEEYEQYF
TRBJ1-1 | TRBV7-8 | CASSFSDRAEAFF
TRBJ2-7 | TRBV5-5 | CASSLGSGGYEQYF
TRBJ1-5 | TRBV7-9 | CASSFSSTSNQPQHF
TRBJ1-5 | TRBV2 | CASSEARGNGQPQHF
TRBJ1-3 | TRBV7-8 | CASSLRGLYDSGNTIYF
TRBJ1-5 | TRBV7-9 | CASSFEGNQPQHF
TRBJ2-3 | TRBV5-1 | CASSSPGGDSSTDTQYF
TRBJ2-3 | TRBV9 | CASSTYSTDTQYF
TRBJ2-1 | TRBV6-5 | CASSRRENEQFF
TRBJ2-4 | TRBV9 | CASSVTGTKNIQYF
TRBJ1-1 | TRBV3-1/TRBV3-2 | CASSQAGQGEGNTEAFF
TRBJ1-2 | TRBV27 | CASSARPDRRDYGYTF
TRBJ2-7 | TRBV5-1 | CASSERDRAYEQYF
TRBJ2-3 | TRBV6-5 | CASSYWASGTDTQYF
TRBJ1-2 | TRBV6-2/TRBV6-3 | CASSSRIGYTF
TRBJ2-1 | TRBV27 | CASSYSGRGYNEQFF
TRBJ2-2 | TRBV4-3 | CASSQDPIFREVGEGELFF
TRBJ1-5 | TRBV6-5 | CASSLGDYQPQHF
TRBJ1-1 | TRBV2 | CASSVRSKGYSKNTEAFF
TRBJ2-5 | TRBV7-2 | CASSWTGTGKRETQYF
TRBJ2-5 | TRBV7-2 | CASSLAVLQKETQYF
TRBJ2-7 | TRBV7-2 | CASRELKAGGVEQYF
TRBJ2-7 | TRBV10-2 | CASTGGGYEQYF
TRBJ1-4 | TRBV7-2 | CASSLAGRTDEKLFF
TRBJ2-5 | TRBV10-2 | CASGGDRTQYF
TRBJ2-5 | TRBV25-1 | CASSDLAGGTETQYF
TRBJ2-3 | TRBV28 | CASSFGTSGRSYTDTQYF
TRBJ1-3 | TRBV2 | CASSVGGNVDTIYF
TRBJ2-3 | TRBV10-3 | CAISDPASRTDTQYF
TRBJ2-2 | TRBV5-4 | CASRLGLAGGHTGELFF
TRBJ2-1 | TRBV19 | CASSTLADSYNEQFF
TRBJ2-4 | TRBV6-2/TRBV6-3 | CASSFRGSGSLAKNIQYF
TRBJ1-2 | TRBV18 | CASLRTEGSNYGYTF